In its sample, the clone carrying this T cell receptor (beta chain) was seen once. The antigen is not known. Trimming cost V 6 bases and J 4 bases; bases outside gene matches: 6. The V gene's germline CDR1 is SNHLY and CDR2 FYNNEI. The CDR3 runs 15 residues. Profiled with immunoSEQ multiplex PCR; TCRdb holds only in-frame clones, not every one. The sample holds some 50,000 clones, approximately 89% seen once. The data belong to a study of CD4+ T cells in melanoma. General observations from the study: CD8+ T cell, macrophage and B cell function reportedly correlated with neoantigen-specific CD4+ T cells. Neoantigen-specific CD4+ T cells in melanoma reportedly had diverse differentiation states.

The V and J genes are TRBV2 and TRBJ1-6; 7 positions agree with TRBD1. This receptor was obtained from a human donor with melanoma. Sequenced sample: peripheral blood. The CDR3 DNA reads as TGTGCCAGCAGCCCGGACAGGATATATAATTCACCCCTCCACTTT. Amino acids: CASSPDRIYNSPLHF.